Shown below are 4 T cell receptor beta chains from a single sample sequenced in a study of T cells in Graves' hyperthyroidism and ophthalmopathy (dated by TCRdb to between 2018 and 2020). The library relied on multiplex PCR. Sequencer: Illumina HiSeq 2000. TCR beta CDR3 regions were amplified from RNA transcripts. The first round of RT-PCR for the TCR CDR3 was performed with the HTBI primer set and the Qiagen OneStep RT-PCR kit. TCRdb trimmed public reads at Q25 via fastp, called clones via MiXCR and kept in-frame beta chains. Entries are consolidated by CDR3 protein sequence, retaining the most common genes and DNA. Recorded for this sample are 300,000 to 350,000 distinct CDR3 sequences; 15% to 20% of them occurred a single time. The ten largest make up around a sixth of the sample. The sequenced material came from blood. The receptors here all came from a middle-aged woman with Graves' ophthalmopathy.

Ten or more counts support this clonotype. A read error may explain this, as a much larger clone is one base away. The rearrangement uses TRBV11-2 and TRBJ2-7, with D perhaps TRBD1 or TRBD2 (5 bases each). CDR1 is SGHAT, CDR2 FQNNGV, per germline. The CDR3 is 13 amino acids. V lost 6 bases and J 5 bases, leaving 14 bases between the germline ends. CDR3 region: CASRRDAADEQYF. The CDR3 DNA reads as TGTGCCAGCAGGAGGGACGCGGCGGACGAGCAGTACTTC.

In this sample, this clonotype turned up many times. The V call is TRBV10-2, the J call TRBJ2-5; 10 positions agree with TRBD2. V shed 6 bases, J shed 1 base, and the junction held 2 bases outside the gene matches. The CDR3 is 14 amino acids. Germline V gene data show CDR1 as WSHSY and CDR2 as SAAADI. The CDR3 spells CASRGTSVQETQYF. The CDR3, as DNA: TGCGCCAGCAGGGGGACTAGCGTCCAAGAGACCCAGTACTTC.

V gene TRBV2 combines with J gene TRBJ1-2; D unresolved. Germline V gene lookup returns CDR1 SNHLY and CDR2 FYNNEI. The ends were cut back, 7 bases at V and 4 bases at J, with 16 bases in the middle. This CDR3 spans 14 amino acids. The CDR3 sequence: CASTSDNSIYGYTF. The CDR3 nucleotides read TGTGCCAGCACTTCAGACAATTCCATCTATGGCTACACCTTC. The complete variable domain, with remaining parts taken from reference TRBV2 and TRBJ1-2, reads EPEVTQTPSHQVTQMGQEVILRCVPISNHLYFYWYRQILGQKVEFLVSFYNNEISEKSEIFDDQFSVERPDGSNFTLKIRSTKLEDSAMYFCASTSDNSIYGYTFGSGTRLTVV.

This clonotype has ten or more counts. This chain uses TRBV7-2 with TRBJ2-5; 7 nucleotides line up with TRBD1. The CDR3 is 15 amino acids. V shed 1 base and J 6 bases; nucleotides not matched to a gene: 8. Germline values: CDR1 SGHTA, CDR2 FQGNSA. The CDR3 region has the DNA TGTGCCAGCAGCTTAGGTGACAGGGAAGCTAAGACCCAGTACTTC. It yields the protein CASSLGDREAKTQYF.